This T cell receptor (beta chain) originates from a study of response to subunit inactivated influenza vaccine. The study, taken as a whole, reports: Each seasonal influenza vaccination recruits few new T cells, the authors suggested.

MiXCR, run by TCRdb on the RT-PCR reads, gives a single entry per CDR3 protein. The sample includes 630,000 or so distinct CDR3 sequences, about 15% of them seen just once. With regard to this clonotype: Its specificity is unknown.

This CDR3 is 15 amino acids long. The V segment lost 5 bases and the J segment 2 bases; nucleotides outside the gene matches: 6. CDR1 and CDR2 (germline): MGHRA, YSYEKL. The clonotype originates from a man in his fifties or sixties who received an inactivated influenza vaccine. The J gene is TRBJ2-3, the V gene TRBV4-1; 8 positions match TRBD2. The sequencing here drew on PBMCs from blood, taken 11 to 12 days after vaccination. Here the CDR3 reads CASSTERGFTDTQYF. The DNA of the CDR3 is TGCGCCAGCAGCACCGAGCGGGGGTTCACAGATACGCAGTATTTT.